One and the same sample provided the 7 T cell receptor beta chains below, sequenced in a study of T cell repertoires in cytomegalovirus infection. Antigens of these TCRs are unknown. TCRdb processed the reads anew with MiXCR; each CDR3 protein has one entry. The sample lists 700,000 to 950,000 distinct CDR3 sequences; approximately 29% were seen once. Sequenced material: cultured CD8+ T cells from PBMCs, taken from culture after CMV antigen stimulation. The receptors were gathered from a human donor in good health (CMV status not recorded). Some clones in this sample may be carry-over from other donors' samples.

The J gene is TRBJ2-1, the V gene TRBV28; 7 bases are shared with TRBD1. CDR1 is MDHEN and CDR2 is SYDVKM in the germline V gene. J gave up 6 bases and V 5 bases, and 10 bases lay outside the gene matches. This CDR3 is built from 15 residues. The CDR3 DNA sequence: TGTGCCAGCAGTCCCCCCGTACAGGGGTCCAATGAGCAGTTCTTC. Translating it yields CASSPPVQGSNEQFF.

The chain has TRBV19 and TRBJ2-7, with TRBD1 identical over 11 bases. This CDR3 is built from 15 residues. Germline V CDR1 and CDR2: LNHDA, SQIVND (reference sequence). V lost 3 bases, J lost 4 bases, and 5 bases stayed unmatched. DNA for the CDR3: TGTGCCAGTAGTATCGCCGGACAGGGGGCTTACGAGCAGTACTTC. It specifies CASSIAGQGAYEQYF.

This clonotype has a handful of counts. The V call is TRBV7-9, the J call TRBJ2-2; TRBD1 matches 8 bases. Per the germline V gene, CDR1 is SEHNR and CDR2 is FQNEAQ (reference sequence). Germline trimming cut 2 bases from V and 4 bases from J; bases unmatched to any gene: 6. This CDR3 contains 16 residues. The CDR3 nucleotides read TGTGCCAGCAGCTTATTAGCAGGGGGCTTCACCGGGGAGCTGTTTTTT. As protein: CASSLLAGGFTGELFF.

The V call is TRBV11-2, the J call TRBJ2-1, with a possible D match to TRBD2 (9 bases). Per germline, CDR1 SGHAT and CDR2 FQNNGV. The CDR3 sequence is 22 residues long. V was clipped by 1 base and J by 3 bases, with 31 bases between them. As DNA, the CDR3 is TGTGCCAGCAGCTTAGTGACCTGGGACAGGCCTGCTAGCGGGGAAAACTACAATGAGCAGTTCTTC. Translating gives CASSLVTWDRPASGENYNEQFF.

This clonotype has just a few counts. This chain uses TRBV24-1 with TRBJ2-2; tentatively, D is TRBD2 (6 bases). The CDR3 consists of 12 residues. The V gene's germline CDR1 is KGHDR and CDR2 SFDVKD. Trimming removed 5 bases from V and 13 bases from J, with 13 bases in between. In DNA, the CDR3 is TGTGCCACCAGTGGACTAGAGGGGAGGCTGTTTTTT. Protein: CATSGLEGRLFF.

V usage is TRBV7-9 and J usage is TRBJ2-7; TRBD1 is a possible D gene (8 bases). V shed 5 bases and J shed 6 bases, with 20 bases lying between them. From germline, CDR1 is SEHNR and CDR2 FQNEAQ (reference sequence). This CDR3 is built from 15 residues. The CDR3 bases are TGTGCCAGCAGCACTACAGGGGGGGGCTACTTCGAGCAGTACTTC. This sequence encodes CASSTTGGGYFEQYF. The full variable domain, in which reference TRBV7-9 and TRBJ2-7 provide the parts outside the CDR3, is DTGVSQNPRHKITKRGQNVTFRCDPISEHNRLYWYRQTLGQGPEFLTYFQNEAQLEKSRLLSDRFSAERPKGSFSTLEIQRTEQGDSAMYLCASSTTGGGYFEQYFGPGTRLTVT.

This clonotype occurred a few times. The V gene is TRBV6-5, the J gene TRBJ1-1; TRBD1 is a possible D gene (6 bases). Germline V gene data show CDR1 as MNHEY and CDR2 as SVGAGI. V was trimmed by 0 bases and J by 3 bases, leaving 11 bases between them. The CDR3 loop spans 15 amino acids. Here the CDR3 DNA reads TGTGCCAGCAGTTACTCTACCACAGGGTACACTGAAGCTTTCTTT. Residues: CASSYSTTGYTEAFF.